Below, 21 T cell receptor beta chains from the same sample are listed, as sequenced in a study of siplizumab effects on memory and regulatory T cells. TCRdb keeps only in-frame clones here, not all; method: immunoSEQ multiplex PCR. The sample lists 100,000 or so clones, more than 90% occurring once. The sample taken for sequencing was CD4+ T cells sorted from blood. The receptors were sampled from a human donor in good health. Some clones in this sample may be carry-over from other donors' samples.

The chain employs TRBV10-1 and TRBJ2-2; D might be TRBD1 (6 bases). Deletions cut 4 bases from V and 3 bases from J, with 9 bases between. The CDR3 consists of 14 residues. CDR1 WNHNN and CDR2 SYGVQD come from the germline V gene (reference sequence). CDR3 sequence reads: CASSGRTDTGELFF. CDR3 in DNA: TGCGCCAGCAGTGGAAGGACAGACACCGGGGAGCTGTTTTTT.

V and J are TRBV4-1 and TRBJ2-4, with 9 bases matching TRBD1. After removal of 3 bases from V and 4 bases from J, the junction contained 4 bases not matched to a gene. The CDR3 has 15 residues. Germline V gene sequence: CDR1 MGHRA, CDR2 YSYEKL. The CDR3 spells CASSQSDRGKNIQYF. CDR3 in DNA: TGCGCCAGCAGCCAGAGCGACAGGGGGAAAAACATTCAGTACTTC.

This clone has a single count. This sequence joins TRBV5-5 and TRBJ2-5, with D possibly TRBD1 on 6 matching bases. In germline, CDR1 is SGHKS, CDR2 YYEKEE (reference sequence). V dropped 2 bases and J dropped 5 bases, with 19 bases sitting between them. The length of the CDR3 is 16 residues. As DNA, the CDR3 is TGTGCCAGCAGCTTTAGTGGACAGAAGGGGCAGGAGACCCAGTACTTC. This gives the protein CASSFSGQKGQETQYF.

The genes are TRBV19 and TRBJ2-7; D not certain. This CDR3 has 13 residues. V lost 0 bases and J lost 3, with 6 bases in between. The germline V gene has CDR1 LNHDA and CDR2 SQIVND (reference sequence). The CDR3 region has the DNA TGTGCCAGTAGTATAGAACCTGGCTACGAGCAGTACTTC. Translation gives CASSIEPGYEQYF.

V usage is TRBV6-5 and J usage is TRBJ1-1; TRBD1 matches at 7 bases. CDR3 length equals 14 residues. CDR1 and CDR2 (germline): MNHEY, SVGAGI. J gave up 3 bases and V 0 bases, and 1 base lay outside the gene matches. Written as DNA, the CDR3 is TGTGCCAGCAGTTACTCCAGGGGGGACACTGAAGCTTTCTTT. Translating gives CASSYSRGDTEAFF.

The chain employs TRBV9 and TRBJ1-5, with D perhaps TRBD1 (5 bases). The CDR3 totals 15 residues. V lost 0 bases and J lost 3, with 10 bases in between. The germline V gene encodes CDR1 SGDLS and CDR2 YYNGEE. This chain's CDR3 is CASSVEPGFNQPQHF. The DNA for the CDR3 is TGTGCCAGCAGCGTAGAACCAGGGTTCAATCAGCCCCAGCATTTT. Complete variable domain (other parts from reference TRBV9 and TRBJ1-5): DSGVTQTPKHLITATGQRVTLRCSPRSGDLSVYWYQQSLDQGLQFLIQYYNGEERAKGNILERFSAQQFPDLHSELNLSSLELGDSALYFCASSVEPGFNQPQHFGDGTRLSIL.

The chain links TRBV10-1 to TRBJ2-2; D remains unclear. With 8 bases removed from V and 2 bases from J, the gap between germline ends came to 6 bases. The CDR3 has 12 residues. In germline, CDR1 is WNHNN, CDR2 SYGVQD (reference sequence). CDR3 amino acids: CASGPNTGELFF. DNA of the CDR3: TGCGCCAGCGGCCCTAACACCGGGGAGCTGTTTTTT.

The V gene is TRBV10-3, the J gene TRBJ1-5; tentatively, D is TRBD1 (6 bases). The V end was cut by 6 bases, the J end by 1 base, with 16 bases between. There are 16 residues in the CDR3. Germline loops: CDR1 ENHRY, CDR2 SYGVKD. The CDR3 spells CAIREQGPGSNQPQHF. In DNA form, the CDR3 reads TGTGCCATCAGAGAACAGGGACCTGGAAGCAATCAGCCCCAGCATTTT.

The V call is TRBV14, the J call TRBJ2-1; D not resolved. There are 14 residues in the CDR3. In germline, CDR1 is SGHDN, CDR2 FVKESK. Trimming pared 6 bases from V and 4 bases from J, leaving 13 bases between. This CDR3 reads CASSQTTVYNEQFF. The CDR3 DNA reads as TGTGCCAGCAGTCAAACCACTGTTTACAATGAGCAGTTCTTC.

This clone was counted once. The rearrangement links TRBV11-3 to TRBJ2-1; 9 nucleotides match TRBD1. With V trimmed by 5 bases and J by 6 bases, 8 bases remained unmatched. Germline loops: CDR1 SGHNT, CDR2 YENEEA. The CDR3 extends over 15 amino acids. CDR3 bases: TGTGCCAGCAGCCCCACCGGGACAGGGCCCAATGAGCAGTTCTTC. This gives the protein CASSPTGTGPNEQFF.

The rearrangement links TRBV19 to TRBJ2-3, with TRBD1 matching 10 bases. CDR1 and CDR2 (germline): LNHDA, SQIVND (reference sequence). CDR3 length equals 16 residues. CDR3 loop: CAASPGQGSYTDTQYF. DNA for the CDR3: TGTGCAGCCAGCCCGGGACAGGGGAGTTACACAGATACGCAGTATTTT. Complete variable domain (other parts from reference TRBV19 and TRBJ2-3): DGGITQSPKYLFRKEGQNVTLSCEQNLNHDAMYWYRQDPGQGLRLIYYSQIVNDFQKGDIAEGYSVSREKKESFPLTVTSAQKNPTAFYLCAASPGQGSYTDTQYFGPGTRLTVL.

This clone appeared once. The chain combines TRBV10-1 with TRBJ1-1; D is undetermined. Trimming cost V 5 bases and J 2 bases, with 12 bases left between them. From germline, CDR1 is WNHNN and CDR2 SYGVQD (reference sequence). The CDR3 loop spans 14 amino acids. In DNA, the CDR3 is TGCGCCAGCAGTTTGGAACGAGAAAACACTGAAGCTTTCTTT. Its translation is CASSLERENTEAFF.

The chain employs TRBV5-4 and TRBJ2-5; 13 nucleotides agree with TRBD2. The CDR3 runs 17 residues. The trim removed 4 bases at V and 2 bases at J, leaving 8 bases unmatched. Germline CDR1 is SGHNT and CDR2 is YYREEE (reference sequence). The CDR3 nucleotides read TGTGCCAGCAGCCCGAGGGGACTAGCGGGGCTTCAAGAGACCCAGTACTTC. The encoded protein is CASSPRGLAGLQETQYF.

The DNA of the CDR3 is TGTGCCAGCCTCCCTAGCGGAACCTACAATGAGCAGTTCTTC. Its translation is CASLPSGTYNEQFF. V usage is TRBV18 and J usage is TRBJ2-1, with 7 nucleotides matching TRBD2. Germline V gene lookup returns CDR1 KGHSH and CDR2 LQKENI. V was pared by 8 bases and J by 2 bases, with 6 bases of the junction left unmatched. The CDR3 contains 14 residues.

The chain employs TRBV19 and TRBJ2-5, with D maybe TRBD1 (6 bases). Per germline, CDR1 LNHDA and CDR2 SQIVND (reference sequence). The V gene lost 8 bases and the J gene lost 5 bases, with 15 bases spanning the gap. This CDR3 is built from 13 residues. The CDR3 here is CASGTQGAETQYF. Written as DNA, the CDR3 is TGTGCCAGTGGAACACAGGGTGCGGAGACCCAGTACTTC.

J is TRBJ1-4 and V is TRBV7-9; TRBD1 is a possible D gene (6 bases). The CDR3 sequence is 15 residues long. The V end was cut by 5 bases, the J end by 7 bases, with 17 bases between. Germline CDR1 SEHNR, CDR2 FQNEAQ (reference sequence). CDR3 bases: TGTGCCAGCAGCGAAGTCGGCAGGGGATTTGAAAAACTGTTTTTT. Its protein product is CASSEVGRGFEKLFF. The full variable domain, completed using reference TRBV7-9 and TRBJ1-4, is DTGVSQNPRHKITKRGQNVTFRCDPISEHNRLYWYRQTLGQGPEFLTYFQNEAQLEKSRLLSDRFSAERPKGSFSTLEIQRTEQGDSAMYLCASSEVGRGFEKLFFGSGTQLSVL.

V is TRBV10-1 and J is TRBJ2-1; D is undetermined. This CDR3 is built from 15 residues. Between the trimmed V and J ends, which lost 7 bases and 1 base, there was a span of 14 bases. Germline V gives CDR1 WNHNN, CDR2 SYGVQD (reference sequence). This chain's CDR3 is CASILDRFSYNEQFF. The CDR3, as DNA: TGCGCCAGCATTCTAGACCGATTTTCCTACAATGAGCAGTTCTTC.

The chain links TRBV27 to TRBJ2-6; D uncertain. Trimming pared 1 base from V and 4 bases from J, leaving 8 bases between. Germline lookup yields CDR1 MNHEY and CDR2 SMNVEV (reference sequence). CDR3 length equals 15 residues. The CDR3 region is CASSLFAVGANVLTF. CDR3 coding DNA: TGTGCCAGCAGTTTATTTGCCGTGGGGGCCAACGTCCTGACTTTC. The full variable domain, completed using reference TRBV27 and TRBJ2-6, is EAQVTQNPRYLITVTGKKLTVTCSQNMNHEYMSWYRQDPGLGLRQIYYSMNVEVTDKGDVPEGYKVSRKEKRNFPLILESPSPNQTSLYFCASSLFAVGANVLTFGAGSRLTVL.

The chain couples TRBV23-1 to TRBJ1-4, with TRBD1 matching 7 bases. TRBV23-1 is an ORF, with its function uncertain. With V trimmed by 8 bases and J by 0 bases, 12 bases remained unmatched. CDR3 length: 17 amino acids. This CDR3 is CASARGDTLTTNEKLFF. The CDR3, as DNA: TGCGCCAGCGCCAGGGGGGACACACTGACAACTAATGAAAAACTGTTTTTT.

The DNA for the CDR3 is TGCAGCGTATCACAACCCAATCAGCCCCAGCATTTT. Protein product: CSVSQPNQPQHF. This chain joins TRBV29-1 and TRBJ1-5; D uncertain. The CDR3 extends over 12 amino acids. V lost 6 bases and J lost 3, with 9 bases in between. Germline CDR1 and CDR2: SQVTM and ANQGSEA.

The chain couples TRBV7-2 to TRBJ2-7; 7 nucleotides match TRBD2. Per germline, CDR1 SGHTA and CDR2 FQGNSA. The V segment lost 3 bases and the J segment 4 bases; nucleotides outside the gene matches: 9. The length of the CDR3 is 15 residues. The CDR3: CASSLVGEGIYEQYF. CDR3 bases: TGTGCCAGCAGCTTGGTAGGGGAGGGTATTTACGAGCAGTACTTC. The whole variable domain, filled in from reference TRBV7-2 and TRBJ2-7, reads GAGVSQSPSNKVTEKGKDVELRCDPISGHTALYWYRQSLGQGLEFLIYFQGNSAPDKSGLPSDRFSAERTGGSVSTLTIQRTQQEDSAVYLCASSLVGEGIYEQYFGPGTRLTVT.